This T cell receptor (beta chain) was profiled in a study of blood T cell repertoires in COVID-19. Study summary: Italy, Spain and the United States were the sources of the convalescent and acute COVID-19 samples. The analysed material was cDNA or gDNA that came from T cells, B-cell-depleted T cells, or PBMCs.

The ends were cut back, 0 bases at V and 2 bases at J, with 8 bases in the middle. The CDR3 spans 14 residues. Germline CDR1 and CDR2: SGHAT and FQNNGV. Patients of the Seattle cohort, enrolled during active infection, were followed longitudinally. Original handling: Reference gene primers were amplified, and this amplification served to estimate nucleated cell counts. Some clones are missing from TCRdb's copy, which holds only in-frame ones; the method was immunoSEQ multiplex PCR. V and J calls plus clone size are reproduced from that table; the DNA served to infer D and trimming. The sample has some 290,000 clones, roughly 86% seen once.

The sequenced sample was peripheral blood. The V call is TRBV11-2, the J call TRBJ2-7; D is ambiguous. The source of this sequence is a woman aged 25 to 45 with COVID-19, enrolled during active disease. This chain's CDR3 is CASSLDSNTYEQYF. The CDR3 DNA is TGTGCCAGCAGCTTAGATAGCAATACCTACGAGCAGTACTTC.